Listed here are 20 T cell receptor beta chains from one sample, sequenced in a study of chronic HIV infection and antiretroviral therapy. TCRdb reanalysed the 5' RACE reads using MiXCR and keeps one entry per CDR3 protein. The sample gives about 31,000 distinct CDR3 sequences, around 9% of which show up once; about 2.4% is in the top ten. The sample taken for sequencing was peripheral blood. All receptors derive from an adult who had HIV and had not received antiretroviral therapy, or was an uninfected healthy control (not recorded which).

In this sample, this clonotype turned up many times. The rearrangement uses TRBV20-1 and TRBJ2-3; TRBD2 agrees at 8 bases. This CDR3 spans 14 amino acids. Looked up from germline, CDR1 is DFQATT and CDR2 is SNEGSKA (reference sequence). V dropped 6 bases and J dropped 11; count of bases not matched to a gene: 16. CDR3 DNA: TGCAGTGCATATCCGGGAGGGGCGACAGGTGGGCAGTATTTT. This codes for CSAYPGGATGGQYF.

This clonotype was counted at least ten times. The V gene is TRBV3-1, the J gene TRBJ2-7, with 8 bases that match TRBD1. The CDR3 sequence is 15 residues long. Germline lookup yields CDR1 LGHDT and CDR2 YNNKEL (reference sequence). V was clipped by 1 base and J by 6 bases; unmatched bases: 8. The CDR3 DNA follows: TGTGCCAGCAGCCAAGGTGTCCAGGGGGCGGGCGAGCAGTACTTC. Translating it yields CASSQGVQGAGEQYF.

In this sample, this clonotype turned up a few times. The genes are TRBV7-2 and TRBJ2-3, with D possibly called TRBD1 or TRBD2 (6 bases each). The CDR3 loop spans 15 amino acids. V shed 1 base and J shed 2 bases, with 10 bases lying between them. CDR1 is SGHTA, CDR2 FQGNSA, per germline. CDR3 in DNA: TGTGCCAGCAGCTTAGAGGGGGGTCCCACAGATACGCAGTATTTT. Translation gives CASSLEGGPTDTQYF. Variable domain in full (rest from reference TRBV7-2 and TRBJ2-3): GAGVSQSPSNKVTEKGKDVELRCDPISGHTALYWYRQSLGQGLEFLIYFQGNSAPDKSGLPSDRFSAERTGGSVSTLTIQRTQQEDSAVYLCASSLEGGPTDTQYFGPGTRLTVL.

The CDR3 nucleotides read TGCAGCGTTGAAGATCCACAGGGTATTAACTACGAGCAGTACTTC. Translation: CSVEDPQGINYEQYF. The gene calls are TRBV29-1 and TRBJ2-7; a possible D gene is TRBD1 (6 bases). V was pared by 0 bases and J by 3 bases, with 15 bases between. The CDR3 runs to 15 residues. Germline V gene data show CDR1 as SQVTM and CDR2 as ANQGSEA.

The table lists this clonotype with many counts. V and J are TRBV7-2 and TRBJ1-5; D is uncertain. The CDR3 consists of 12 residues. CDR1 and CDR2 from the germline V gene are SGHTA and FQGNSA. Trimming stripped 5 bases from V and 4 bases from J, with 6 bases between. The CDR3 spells CASSVVNQPQHF. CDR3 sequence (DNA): TGTGCCAGCAGCGTAGTTAATCAGCCCCAGCATTTT.

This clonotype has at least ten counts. CDR3 protein: CASSQGAGHNQPQHF. In nucleotides, the CDR3 is TGTGCCAGCAGCCAAGGTGCGGGACACAATCAGCCCCAGCATTTT. The V gene is TRBV3-1, the J gene TRBJ1-5; D is possibly TRBD1 (6 bases). Per germline, CDR1 LGHDT and CDR2 YNNKEL (reference sequence). CDR3 length: 15 amino acids. V lost 1 base, J lost 3 bases, and 10 bases lay in between. Complete variable domain (other parts from reference TRBV3-1 and TRBJ1-5): DTAVSQTPKYLVTQMGNDKSIKCEQNLGHDTMYWYKQDSKKFLKIMFSYNNKELIINETVPNRFSPKSPDKAHLNLHINSLELGDSAVYFCASSQGAGHNQPQHFGDGTRLSIL.

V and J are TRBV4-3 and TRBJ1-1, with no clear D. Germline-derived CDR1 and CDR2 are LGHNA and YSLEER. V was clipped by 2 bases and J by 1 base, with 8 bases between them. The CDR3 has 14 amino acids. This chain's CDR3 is CASSQSKTNTEAFF. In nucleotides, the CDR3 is TGCGCCAGCAGCCAAAGCAAGACGAACACTGAAGCTTTCTTT.

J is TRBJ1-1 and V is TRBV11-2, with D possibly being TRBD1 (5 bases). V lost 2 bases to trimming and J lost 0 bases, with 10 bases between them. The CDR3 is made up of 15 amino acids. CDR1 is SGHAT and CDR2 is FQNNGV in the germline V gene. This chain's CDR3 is CASSLMGGMNTEAFF. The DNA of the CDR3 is TGTGCCAGCAGCTTAATGGGGGGGATGAACACTGAAGCTTTCTTT.

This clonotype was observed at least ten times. This chain's CDR3 is CASSPGGGLAGYNEQFF. DNA for the CDR3: TGTGCCAGCAGCCCCGGCGGGGGACTAGCGGGGTACAATGAGCAGTTCTTC. The chain employs TRBV7-2 and TRBJ2-1; 13 nucleotides agree with TRBD2. Per the germline V gene, CDR1 is SGHTA and CDR2 is FQGNSA. Trimming took 5 bases from V and 4 from J; bases not matched to a gene: 8. The CDR3 runs 17 residues.

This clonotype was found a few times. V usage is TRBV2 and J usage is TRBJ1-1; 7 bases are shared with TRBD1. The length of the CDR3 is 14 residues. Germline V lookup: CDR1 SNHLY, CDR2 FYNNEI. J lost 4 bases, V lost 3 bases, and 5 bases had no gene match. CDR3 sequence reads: CASSDRGSLTEAFF. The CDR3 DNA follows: TGTGCCAGCAGTGACAGGGGGTCTCTCACTGAAGCTTTCTTT. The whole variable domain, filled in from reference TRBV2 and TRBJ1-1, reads EPEVTQTPSHQVTQMGQEVILRCVPISNHLYFYWYRQILGQKVEFLVSFYNNEISEKSEIFDDQFSVERPDGSNFTLKIRSTKLEDSAMYFCASSDRGSLTEAFFGQGTRLTVV.

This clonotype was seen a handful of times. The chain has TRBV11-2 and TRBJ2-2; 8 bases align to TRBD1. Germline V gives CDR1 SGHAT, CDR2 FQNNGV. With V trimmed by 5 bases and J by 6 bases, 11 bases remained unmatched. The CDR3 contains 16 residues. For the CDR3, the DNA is TGTGCCAGCAGCCCCTCCACCGGACAGGGCGCCGGGGAGCTGTTTTTT. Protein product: CASSPSTGQGAGELFF.

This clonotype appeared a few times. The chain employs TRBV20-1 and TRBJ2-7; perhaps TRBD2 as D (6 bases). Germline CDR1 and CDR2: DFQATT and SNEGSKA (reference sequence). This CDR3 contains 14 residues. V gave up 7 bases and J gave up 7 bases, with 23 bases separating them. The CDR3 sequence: CSGRGGGARGEQYF. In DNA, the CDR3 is TGCAGTGGGAGAGGTGGAGGGGCCCGTGGTGAGCAGTACTTC.

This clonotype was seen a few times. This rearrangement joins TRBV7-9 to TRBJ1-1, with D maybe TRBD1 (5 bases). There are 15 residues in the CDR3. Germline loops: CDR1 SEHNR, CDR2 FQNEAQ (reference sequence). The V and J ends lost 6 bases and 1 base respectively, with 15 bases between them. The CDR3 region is CASSPSRDTNTEAFF. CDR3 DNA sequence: TGTGCCAGCAGTCCAAGCAGGGATACGAACACTGAAGCTTTCTTT.

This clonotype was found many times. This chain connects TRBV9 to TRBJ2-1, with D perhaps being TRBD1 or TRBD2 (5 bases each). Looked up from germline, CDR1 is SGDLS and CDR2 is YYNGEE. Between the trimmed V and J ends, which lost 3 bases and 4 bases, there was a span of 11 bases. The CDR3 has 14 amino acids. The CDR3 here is CASSGPGTYNEQFF. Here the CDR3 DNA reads TGTGCCAGCAGCGGGCCCGGGACGTACAATGAGCAGTTCTTC.

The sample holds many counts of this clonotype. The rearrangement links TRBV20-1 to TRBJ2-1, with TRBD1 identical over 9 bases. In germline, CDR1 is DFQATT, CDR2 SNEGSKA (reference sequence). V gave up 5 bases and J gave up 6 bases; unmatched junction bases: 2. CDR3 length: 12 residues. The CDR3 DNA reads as TGCAGTGCTCCGGGACAGGGCAATGAGCAGTTCTTC. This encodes CSAPGQGNEQFF.

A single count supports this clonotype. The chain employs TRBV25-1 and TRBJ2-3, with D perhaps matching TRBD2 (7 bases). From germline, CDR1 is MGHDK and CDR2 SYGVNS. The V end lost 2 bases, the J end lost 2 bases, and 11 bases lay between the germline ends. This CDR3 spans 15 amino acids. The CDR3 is CASSENGGPTDTQYF. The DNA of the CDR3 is TGTGCCAGCAGTGAAAACGGGGGGCCCACAGATACGCAGTATTTT.

This CDR3 reads CASSFRTGAGELFF. In DNA form, the CDR3 reads TGCGCCAGCAGCTTTCGGACAGGAGCCGGGGAGCTGTTTTTT. V usage is TRBV5-1 and J usage is TRBJ2-2; 7 bases line up with TRBD1. In germline, CDR1 is SGHRS, CDR2 YFSETQ. The CDR3 is 14 amino acids. V was clipped by 2 bases and J by 6 bases; unmatched bases: 4. Using reference TRBV5-1 and TRBJ2-2 for the parts outside the CDR3, the full variable domain is KAGVTQTPRYLIKTRGQQVTLSCSPISGHRSVSWYQQTPGQGLQFLFEYFSETQRNKGNFPGRFSGRQFSNSRSEMNVSTLELGDSALYLCASSFRTGAGELFFGEGSRLTVL.

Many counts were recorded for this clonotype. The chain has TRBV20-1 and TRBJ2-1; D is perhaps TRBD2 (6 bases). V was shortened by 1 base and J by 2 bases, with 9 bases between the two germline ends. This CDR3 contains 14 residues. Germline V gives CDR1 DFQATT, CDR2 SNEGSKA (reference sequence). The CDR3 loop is CSARGGDPYNEQFF. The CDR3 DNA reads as TGCAGTGCTAGAGGCGGGGACCCCTACAATGAGCAGTTCTTC.

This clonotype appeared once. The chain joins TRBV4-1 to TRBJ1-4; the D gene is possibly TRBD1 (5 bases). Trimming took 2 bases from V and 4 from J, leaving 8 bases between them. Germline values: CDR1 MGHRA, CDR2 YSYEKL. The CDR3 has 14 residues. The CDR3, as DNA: TGCGCCAGCAGCCAATTGGGGGGTAATGAAAAACTGTTTTTT. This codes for CASSQLGGNEKLFF.

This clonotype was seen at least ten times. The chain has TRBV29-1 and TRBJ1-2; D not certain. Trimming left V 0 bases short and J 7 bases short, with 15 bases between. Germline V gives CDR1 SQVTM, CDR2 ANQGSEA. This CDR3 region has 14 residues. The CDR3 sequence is CSVEDIGRSFGYTF. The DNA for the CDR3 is TGCAGCGTTGAAGATATCGGACGCTCATTTGGCTACACCTTC. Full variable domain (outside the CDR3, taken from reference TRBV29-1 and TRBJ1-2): SAVISQKPSRDICQRGTSLTIQCQVDSQVTMMFWYRQQPGQSLTLIATANQGSEATYESGFVIDKFPISRPNLTFSTLTVSNMSPEDSSIYLCSVEDIGRSFGYTFGSGTRLTVV.